This TCR beta chain derives from a study of T-cell memory formation after mild COVID-19. On the study more broadly: Largely donor-specific sequence clusters came from a couple of donors.

There are 17 residues in the CDR3. The germline V gene encodes CDR1 MGHRA and CDR2 YSYEKL. Between the trimmed V and J ends, which lost 1 base and 2 bases, there was a span of 15 bases. Study-wide findings and caveats: Cross-reactive memory apparently joined, as some responding clones appeared in pre-infection memory. Contracting CD8+ clones were enriched in EMRA, CD4+ mainly in CM and EM. A balance of CD4 and CD8 characterized clones contracting day 15 to 85, whereas later expanders leaned CD4+.

This clonotype was detected a few times. No antigen is known for it. MiXCR, run by TCRdb on the 5' RACE reads, gives a single entry per CDR3 protein. Among under 300,000 distinct CDR3 sequences listed, 7.5% to 10% were seen once. V is TRBV4-1 and J is TRBJ2-1, with D perhaps TRBD1 or TRBD2 (5 bases each). The specimen was PBMCs or a T cell subset sorted from them (not recorded which). The sequence was collected from a man younger than 35 who had mild COVID-19 (a few samples of this study predate the infection). Cell type and time point are not known. Here the CDR3 DNA reads TGCGCCAGCAGCCAAGGAGGGGCGGAAGCAACCTACAATGAGCAGTTCTTC. Its protein product is CASSQGGAEATYNEQFF.